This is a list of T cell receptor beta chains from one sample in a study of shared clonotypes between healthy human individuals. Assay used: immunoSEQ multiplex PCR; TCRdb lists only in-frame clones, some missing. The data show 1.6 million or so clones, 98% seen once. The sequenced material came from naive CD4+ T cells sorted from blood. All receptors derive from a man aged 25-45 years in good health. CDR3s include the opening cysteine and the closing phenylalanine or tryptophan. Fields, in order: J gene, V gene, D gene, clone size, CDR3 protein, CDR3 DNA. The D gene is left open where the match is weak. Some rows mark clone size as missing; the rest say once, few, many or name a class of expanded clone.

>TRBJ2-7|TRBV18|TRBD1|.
CASSKGQSYEQYF
TGTGCCAGCTCAAAGGGACAGTCCTACGAGCAGTACTTC
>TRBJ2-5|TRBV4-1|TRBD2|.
CASSHPGLAGGALQETQYF
TGCGCCAGCAGCCATCCTGGACTAGCGGGAGGGGCCCTCCAAGAGACCCAGTACTTC
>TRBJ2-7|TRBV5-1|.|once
CASSLLQGPYEQYF
TGCGCCAGCAGCTTACTCCAGGGTCCCTACGAGCAGTACTTC
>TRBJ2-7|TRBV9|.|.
CASSPNLGGYEQYF
TGTGCCAGCAGCCCCAACCTTGGAGGGTACGAGCAGTACTTC
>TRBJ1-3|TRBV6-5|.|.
CASLGSGNTIYF
TGTGCCAGCTTAGGTTCCGGAAACACCATATATTTT
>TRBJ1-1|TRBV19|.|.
CASRTQGFIGAFF
TGTGCCAGTAGAACACAGGGTTTCATCGGAGCTTTCTTT
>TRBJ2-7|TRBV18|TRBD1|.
CASSNRQGSSYEQYF
TGTGCCAGCTCAAACCGACAGGGGAGCTCCTACGAGCAGTACTTC
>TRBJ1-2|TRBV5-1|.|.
CASSLDRNYGYTF
TGCGCCAGCAGCTTGGACAGGAACTATGGCTACACCTTC
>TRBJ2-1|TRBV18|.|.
CASSRKNEQFF
TGTGCCAGCTCACGGAAGAATGAGCAGTTCTTC
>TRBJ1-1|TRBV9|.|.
CASSVVGGSGTEAFF
TGTGCCAGCAGCGTAGTGGGGGGATCGGGCACTGAAGCTTTCTTT
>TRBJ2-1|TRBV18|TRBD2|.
CASSPRVAGGPSYNEQFF
TGTGCCAGCTCACCGAGGGTAGCGGGAGGGCCCTCCTACAATGAGCAGTTCTTC
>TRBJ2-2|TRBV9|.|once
CASSVVVDNTGELFF
TGTGCCAGCAGCGTAGTTGTCGACAACACCGGGGAGCTGTTTTTT
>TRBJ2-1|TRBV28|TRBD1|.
CASSPLGQGTYNEQFF
TGTGCCAGCAGTCCATTGGGACAGGGGACCTACAATGAGCAGTTCTTC
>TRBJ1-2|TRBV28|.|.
CASSSPGRALGYGYTF
TGTGCCAGCAGTTCCCCAGGACGGGCCCTGGGCTATGGCTACACCTTC
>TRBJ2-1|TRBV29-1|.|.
CSVGGNEQFF
TGCAGCGTTGGCGGGAATGAGCAGTTCTTC
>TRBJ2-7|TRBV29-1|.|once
CSVSTVYEQYF
TGCAGCGTTTCGACAGTTTACGAGCAGTACTTC
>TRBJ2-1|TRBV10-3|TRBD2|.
CAISGGGANEQFF
TGTGCCATCAGTGGGGGGGGAGCGAATGAGCAGTTCTTC
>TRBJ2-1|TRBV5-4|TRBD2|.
CASSGTSGRDNEQFF
TGTGCCAGCAGCGGTACTAGCGGGAGAGACAATGAGCAGTTCTTC
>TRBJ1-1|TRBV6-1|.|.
CASSEKPVMNTEAFF
TGTGCCAGCAGTGAAAAGCCGGTAATGAACACTGAAGCTTTCTTT
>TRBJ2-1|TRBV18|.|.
CASEGPKIGEQFF
TGTGCCAGCGAGGGACCCAAGATAGGTGAGCAGTTCTTC
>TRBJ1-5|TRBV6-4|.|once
CASSHRVGQPQHF
TGTGCCAGCAGTCACAGGGTGGGCCAGCCCCAGCATTTT
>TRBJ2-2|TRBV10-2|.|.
CASSLRSTNTGELFF
TGCGCCAGCAGTCTTCGATCGACGAACACCGGGGAGCTGTTTTTT
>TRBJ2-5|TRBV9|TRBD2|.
CASSVGRAGGQRETQYF
TGTGCCAGCAGCGTAGGACGAGCGGGAGGGCAGAGAGAGACCCAGTACTTC
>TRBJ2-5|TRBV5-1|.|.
CASSYPGETQYF
TGCGCCAGCAGCTATCCAGGGGAGACCCAGTACTTC
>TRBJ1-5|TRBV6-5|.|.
CASSYSAIGNQPQHF
TGTGCCAGCAGTTACTCGGCCATAGGCAATCAGCCCCAGCATTTT
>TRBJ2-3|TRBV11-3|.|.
CASTLGGHSDTQYF
TGTGCCAGCACCCTGGGGGGGCACTCAGATACGCAGTATTTT
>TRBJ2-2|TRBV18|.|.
CASSLRDYSGELFF
TGTGCCAGCTCACTCCGAGACTATTCCGGGGAGCTGTTTTTT
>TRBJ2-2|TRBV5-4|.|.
CASSLAGGTTGELFF
TGTGCCAGCAGCTTGGCTGGCGGAACCACCGGGGAGCTGTTTTTT
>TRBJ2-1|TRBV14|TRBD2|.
CASSQVWAGGPLYNEQFF
TGTGCCAGCAGCCAAGTCTGGGCGGGAGGGCCCCTCTACAATGAGCAGTTCTTC
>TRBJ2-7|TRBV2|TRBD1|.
CASADAFALPSRGSYEQYF
TGTGCCAGTGCCGATGCTTTCGCGTTGCCATCCAGGGGGTCCTACGAGCAGTACTTC
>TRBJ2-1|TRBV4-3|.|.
CASSQDSWPSYNEQFF
TGCGCCAGCAGCCAAGATAGCTGGCCGTCATACAATGAGCAGTTCTTC
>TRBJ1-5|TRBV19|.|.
CASSPLQGTQPQHF
TGTGCCAGTAGCCCTCTTCAGGGAACCCAGCCCCAGCATTTT
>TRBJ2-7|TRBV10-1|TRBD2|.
CASSLRERNYEQYF
TGCGCCAGCAGTTTGCGGGAGAGGAATTACGAGCAGTACTTC
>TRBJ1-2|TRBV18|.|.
CASSPQQRDHGYTF
TGTGCCAGCTCACCACAGCAAAGGGACCATGGCTACACCTTC
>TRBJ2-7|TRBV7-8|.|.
CASSLESGDAYEQYF
TGTGCCAGCAGCTTAGAGTCGGGGGACGCTTACGAGCAGTACTTC
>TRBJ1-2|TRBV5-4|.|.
CASSREGTSANYGYTF
TGTGCCAGCAGCCGAGAAGGGACATCGGCTAACTATGGCTACACCTTC
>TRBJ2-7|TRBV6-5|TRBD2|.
CASSPPGGRYEQYF
TGTGCCAGCAGTCCGCCTGGCGGGAGGTACGAGCAGTACTTC
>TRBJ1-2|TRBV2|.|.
CASSASVGGYTF
TGTGCCAGCAGTGCTTCGGTGGGTGGCTACACCTTC
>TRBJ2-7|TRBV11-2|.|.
CASSNRQVPYEQYF
TGTGCCAGCAGCAACCGACAGGTCCCTTACGAGCAGTACTTC
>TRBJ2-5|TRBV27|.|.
CASSSRASETQYF
TGTGCCAGCAGTTCAAGGGCCTCAGAGACCCAGTACTTC
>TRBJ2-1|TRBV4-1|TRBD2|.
CASRGLAGYNEQFF
TGCGCCAGCAGGGGACTAGCGGGATACAATGAGCAGTTCTTC
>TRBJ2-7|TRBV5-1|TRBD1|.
CASSFRPSPGQEAYEQYF
TGCGCCAGCAGCTTTCGCCCCTCACCGGGACAGGAAGCCTACGAGCAGTACTTC
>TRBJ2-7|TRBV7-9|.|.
CASSKKGHEQYF
TGTGCCAGCAGCAAGAAGGGGCACGAGCAGTACTTC
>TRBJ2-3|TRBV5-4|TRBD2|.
CASSGSGTSGADTQYF
TGTGCCAGCAGCGGGTCCGGGACTAGTGGCGCAGATACGCAGTATTTT
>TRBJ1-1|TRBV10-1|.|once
CASSVGTMNTEAFF
TGCGCCAGCAGTGTAGGAACAATGAACACTGAAGCTTTCTTT
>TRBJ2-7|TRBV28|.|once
CASSYGYRVVSYEQYF
TGTGCCAGCAGTTACGGTTATCGGGTCGTATCCTACGAGCAGTACTTC
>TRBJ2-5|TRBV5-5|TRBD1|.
CASSLGGGEGTQYF
TGTGCCAGCAGCTTGGGAGGGGGCGAGGGGACCCAGTACTTC
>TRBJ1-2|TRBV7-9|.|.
CASSFFPRGVWDGYTF
TGTGCCAGCAGCTTTTTCCCCAGGGGCGTGTGGGACGGCTACACCTTC
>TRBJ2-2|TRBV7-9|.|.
CASRSSDRANTGELFF
TGTGCCAGCAGATCATCTGACCGAGCGAACACCGGGGAGCTGTTTTTT
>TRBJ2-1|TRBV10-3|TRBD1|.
CATGQGQTDEQFF
TGTGCCACTGGACAGGGTCAGACGGATGAGCAGTTCTTC
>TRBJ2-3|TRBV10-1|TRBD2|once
CASSETTSGRPTDTQYF
TGCGCCAGCAGTGAGACGACTAGCGGGAGGCCCACAGATACGCAGTATTTT
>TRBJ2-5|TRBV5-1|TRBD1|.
CASSMGQDQETQYF
TGCGCCAGCAGCATGGGACAGGACCAAGAGACCCAGTACTTC
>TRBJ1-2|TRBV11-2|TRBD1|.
CASSTRQGASGYTF
TGTGCCAGCAGTACCCGACAGGGAGCGTCTGGCTACACCTTC
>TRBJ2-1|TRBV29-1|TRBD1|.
CSVEGQAYNEQFF
TGCAGCGTTGAGGGACAGGCGTACAATGAGCAGTTCTTC
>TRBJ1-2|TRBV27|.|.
CASTSRGAYGYTF
TGTGCCAGCACCTCCCGGGGGGCCTATGGCTACACCTTC
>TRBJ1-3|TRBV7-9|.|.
CASSFQFHYASGNTIYF
TGTGCCAGCAGCTTCCAGTTTCACTACGCCTCTGGAAACACCATATATTTT
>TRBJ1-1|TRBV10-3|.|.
CAISEGREGKAFF
TGTGCCATCAGTGAGGGAAGGGAGGGGAAAGCTTTCTTT
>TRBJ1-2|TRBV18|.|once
CASSPSTNYGYTF
TGTGCCAGCTCACCCTCGACAAACTATGGCTACACCTTC
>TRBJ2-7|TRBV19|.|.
CASSRGRRYEQYF
TGTGCCAGTAGTAGGGGACGGAGATACGAGCAGTACTTC